The clone carrying this TCR beta chain was seen only a few times. Its antigen is as yet unknown. The junction had 11 bases not matched to a gene; V was cut back by 6 bases and J by 1 base. This CDR3 contains 16 residues. Germline values: CDR1 SNHLY, CDR2 FYNNEI. Sequenced material consisted of expressed TCRB transcripts (all of the isolated RNA was reverse transcribed). Clones were sequenced by immunoSEQ multiplex PCR, and TCRdb holds only the in-frame ones, with some missing. The data hold under 800,000 clones, with about 14% observed a single time. This record comes from a study of beta chain features in type 1 diabetes. Whole-study results and caveats: A pattern of fewer insertions and more deletions at VDJ junctions was seen in type 1 diabetes patients.

The V and J genes are TRBV2 and TRBJ1-1, with 7 bases fitting TRBD1. What was sequenced was naive CD4+ T cells from blood. The clonotype originates from a man in his late teens or twenties in good health. DNA of the CDR3: TGTGCCAGCAGCCCGGGACAGCGGAGGAGGAACACTGAAGCTTTCTTT. This gives the protein CASSPGQRRRNTEAFF.